This T cell receptor beta chain is from a study of cytomegalovirus exposure and HLA in healthy donors. The germline CDR1 and CDR2 sequences are MNHEY and SVGAGI. Trimming pared 0 bases from V and 7 bases from J, leaving 13 bases between. The CDR3 runs to 16 residues. Study-wide results and limits: A later analysis reported that several of the most significant clusters appeared to be linked to common viral pathogens, among them Epstein-Barr virus. Later on, a genetic analysis was performed. It linked a missense variant in DCLRE1C with V- and J-gene trimming of TCR beta.

Vbeta (60) and Jbeta (13) primers were used in the PCR. Assay used: immunoSEQ multiplex PCR; TCRdb lists only in-frame clones, some missing. This repertoire shows about 90,000 clones, 79% found once; its top ten account for roughly 2.5%. About this clone: What it recognizes is unknown.

The clonotype was recovered from a man under 40 in good health and CMV-seronegative. V is TRBV6-5 and J is TRBJ1-6; a weak D match, TRBD1 (6 bases). Source material: PBMCs. The CDR3 reads CASSYSEQGGNSPLHF. As DNA, the CDR3 is TGTGCCAGCAGTTACTCTGAACAGGGAGGGAATTCACCCCTCCACTTT.